This T cell receptor (beta chain) stems from a study of blood T cell repertoires in COVID-19. At the level of the study: The analysed material was cDNA or gDNA that came from T cells, B-cell-depleted T cells, or PBMCs.

Method: immunoSEQ multiplex PCR; TCRdb's copy keeps in-frame clones and lacks some. The table lists about 170,000 clones, roughly 83% of them singletons. Participants' reported clinical history set cohort assignment. Two consecutive negative NP/OP PCR tests, clearance, or resolved symptoms defined Cohort 3 recovery. V was cut by 8 bases and J by 1 base, with 8 bases left in between. CDR1 and CDR2 from the germline V gene are MNHEY and SMNVEV (reference sequence). The CDR3 has 12 residues. This receptor was obtained from a woman aged 50 to 65 who had recovered from COVID-19. Material: PBMCs or T cells enriched from blood (not recorded which). The rearrangement joins TRBV27 to TRBJ1-1; D gene ambiguous. DNA for the CDR3: TGTGCCAGCTTGGCGGAGAACACTGAAGCTTTCTTT. Translation gives CASLAENTEAFF.